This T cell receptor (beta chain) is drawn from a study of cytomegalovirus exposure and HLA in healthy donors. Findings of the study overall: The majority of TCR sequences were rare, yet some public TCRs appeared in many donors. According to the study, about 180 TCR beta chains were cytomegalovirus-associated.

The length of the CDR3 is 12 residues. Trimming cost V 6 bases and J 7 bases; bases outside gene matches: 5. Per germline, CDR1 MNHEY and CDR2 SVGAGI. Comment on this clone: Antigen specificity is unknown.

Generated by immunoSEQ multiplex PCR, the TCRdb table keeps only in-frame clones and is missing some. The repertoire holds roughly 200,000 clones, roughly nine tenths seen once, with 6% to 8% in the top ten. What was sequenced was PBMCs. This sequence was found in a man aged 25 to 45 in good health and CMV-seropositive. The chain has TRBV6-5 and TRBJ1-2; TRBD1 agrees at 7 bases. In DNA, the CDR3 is TGTGCCAGCAGCCAGGGGGTAGTTGGCTACACCTTC. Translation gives CASSQGVVGYTF.